The 14 T cell receptor beta chains presented below share a single source sample, sequenced in a study of T cells after yellow fever vaccination. TCRdb called the 5' RACE reads again in MiXCR, with one record for every CDR3 protein. The repertoire holds 450,000 to 550,000 distinct CDR3 sequences, with just over 20% as singletons. This specimen consisted of PBMCs, obtained approximately 22 days after the first yellow fever vaccination. These receptors were taken from a man aged 18 to 29 who received the YFV17D yellow fever vaccine.

The J gene is TRBJ1-6, the V gene TRBV30; TRBD1 agrees at 7 bases. Trimming removed 0 bases from V and 10 bases from J; junction bases left unmatched: 6. Germline V lookup: CDR1 GTSNPN, CDR2 SVGIG (reference sequence). The CDR3 extends over 14 amino acids. The CDR3 DNA follows: TGTGCCTGGAGTGTGTTGTCAGGGGGATCACCCCTCCACTTT. Protein: CAWSVLSGGSPLHF.

This chain joins TRBV15 and TRBJ2-3, with D perhaps being TRBD1 or TRBD2 (6 bases each). The CDR3 sequence is 14 residues long. In germline, CDR1 is LNHNV, CDR2 YYDKDF (reference sequence). The germline V and J ends were trimmed by 1 base and 11 bases, with 16 bases remaining between them. CDR3 residues: CATSRGGDNLGQYF. CDR3 nucleotides: TGTGCCACCAGCAGAGGCGGGGACAACCTGGGGCAGTATTTT.

The chain combines TRBV20-1 with TRBJ1-5; D is unresolved. Germline values: CDR1 DFQATT, CDR2 SNEGSKA (reference sequence). This CDR3 is 12 amino acids long. The V end lost 6 bases, the J end lost 7 bases, and 13 bases lay between the germline ends. The CDR3 nucleotides are TGCAGTGCGCGGGCAGGTTTGCAGCCCCAGCATTTT. Translating gives CSARAGLQPQHF.

This chain links TRBV2 with TRBJ2-5, with 8 bases identical to TRBD2. The length of the CDR3 is 16 residues. Per germline, CDR1 SNHLY and CDR2 FYNNEI. V lost 4 bases and J lost 4; bases outside the gene matches: 11. CDR3 in DNA: TGTGCCAGCAGTGTTCTGTCCGGGGGGGCAGGAGAGACCCAGTACTTC. This codes for CASSVLSGGAGETQYF. The full variable domain, with the rest looked up from reference TRBV2 and TRBJ2-5, is EPEVTQTPSHQVTQMGQEVILRCVPISNHLYFYWYRQILGQKVEFLVSFYNNEISEKSEIFDDQFSVERPDGSNFTLKIRSTKLEDSAMYFCASSVLSGGAGETQYFGPGTRLLVL.

The chain is built from TRBV29-1 and TRBJ1-2, with D unresolved. The V end lost 4 bases, the J end lost 0 bases, and 9 bases lay between the germline ends. CDR3 length equals 13 residues. Per germline, CDR1 SQVTM and CDR2 ANQGSEA. As DNA, the CDR3 is TGCAGCGTTGCGGCCGATGCTAACTATGGCTACACCTTC. The encoded protein is CSVAADANYGYTF. Full variable domain (remainder filled in from reference TRBV29-1 and TRBJ1-2): SAVISQKPSRDICQRGTSLTIQCQVDSQVTMMFWYRQQPGQSLTLIATANQGSEATYESGFVIDKFPISRPNLTFSTLTVSNMSPEDSSIYLCSVAADANYGYTFGSGTRLTVV.

The sample holds a few counts of this clonotype. The chain uses TRBV7-2 and TRBJ2-3; possible D gene TRBD2, 5 bases. Per germline, CDR1 SGHTA and CDR2 FQGNSA. The CDR3 spans 14 residues. The germline V and J ends were trimmed by 3 bases and 2 bases, with 9 bases remaining between them. DNA of the CDR3: TGTGCCAGCAGCTTTAGGGAGCACACAGATACGCAGTATTTT. It specifies CASSFREHTDTQYF.

The chain links TRBV7-9 to TRBJ2-7; D unclear. The CDR3 consists of 14 residues. Germline CDR1 and CDR2: SEHNR and FQNEAQ (reference sequence). Trimming removed 1 base from V and 6 bases from J, with 13 bases in between. The CDR3 is CASSLVSTGSEQYF. DNA for the CDR3: TGTGCCAGCAGCTTAGTGAGTACGGGCTCCGAGCAGTACTTC. Combining the CDR3 with reference TRBV7-9 and TRBJ2-7 gives the whole variable domain DTGVSQNPRHKITKRGQNVTFRCDPISEHNRLYWYRQTLGQGPEFLTYFQNEAQLEKSRLLSDRFSAERPKGSFSTLEIQRTEQGDSAMYLCASSLVSTGSEQYFGPGTRLTVT.

The rearrangement links TRBV6-1 to TRBJ2-3; the match to TRBD2 covers 12 bases. Germline loops: CDR1 MNHNS, CDR2 SASEGT. After removal of 7 bases from V and 0 bases from J, the junction contained 5 bases not matched to a gene. This CDR3 spans 16 amino acids. The CDR3 here is CASIPLAGGSTDTQYF. The CDR3 DNA is TGTGCCAGCATACCACTAGCGGGGGGCAGCACAGATACGCAGTATTTT.

The rearrangement links TRBV9 to TRBJ2-7, with 9 bases matching TRBD2. CDR3 length: 14 residues. With V trimmed by 2 bases and J by 4 bases, 4 bases remained unmatched. The germline CDR1 and CDR2 sequences are SGDLS and YYNGEE. The CDR3 protein is CASSVRAGGYEQYF. The CDR3, as DNA: TGTGCCAGCAGCGTCCGAGCGGGGGGTTACGAGCAGTACTTC.

The rearrangement joins TRBV12-3 or TRBV12-4 to TRBJ2-7; TRBD2 matches at 8 bases. CDR3 length: 14 amino acids. V lost 3 bases and J lost 4; bases outside the gene matches: 5. DNA for the CDR3: TGTGCCAGCAGTTTCGGACTAGCCTATTACGAGCAGTACGTC. Protein product: CASSFGLAYYEQYV.

This clonotype has only a few counts. V gene TRBV20-1 combines with J gene TRBJ2-5; D might be TRBD1 (6 bases). Trimming cost V 5 bases and J 2 bases, with 21 bases left between them. The CDR3 spans 16 residues. Germline loops: CDR1 DFQATT, CDR2 SNEGSKA (reference sequence). In DNA form, the CDR3 reads TGCAGTGCTCTACCAGCCAGGGGCCACAGACAAGAGACCCAGTACTTC. Translating gives CSALPARGHRQETQYF.

This clonotype was counted only a few times. CDR3 sequence reads: CASRDVTDTQYF. DNA for the CDR3: TGTGCCAGCAGGGACGTCACAGATACGCAGTATTTT. The chain uses TRBV7-9 and TRBJ2-3; D unclear. The CDR3 spans 12 residues. Looked up from germline, CDR1 is SEHNR and CDR2 is FQNEAQ (reference sequence). V dropped 6 bases and J dropped 2 bases, with 6 bases sitting between them.

This chain uses TRBV20-1 with TRBJ2-7; D gene unclear. CDR1 DFQATT and CDR2 SNEGSKA come from the germline V gene (reference sequence). V gave up 2 bases and J gave up 0 bases, with 14 bases separating them. The CDR3 loop spans 15 amino acids. The chain's CDR3 is CSARPVLGLSYEQYF. The CDR3 DNA reads TGCAGTGCTAGACCCGTGTTAGGGCTCTCCTACGAGCAGTACTTC.

The CDR3, as DNA: TGTGCCAGCTCACCCCCCGGTCCCGCAGATACGCAGTATTTT. Translated, it gives CASSPPGPADTQYF. J is TRBJ2-3 and V is TRBV18; D is ambiguous. The CDR3 totals 14 residues. V lost 3 bases, J lost 4 bases, and 11 bases lay in between. Per the germline V gene, CDR1 is KGHSH and CDR2 is LQKENI.